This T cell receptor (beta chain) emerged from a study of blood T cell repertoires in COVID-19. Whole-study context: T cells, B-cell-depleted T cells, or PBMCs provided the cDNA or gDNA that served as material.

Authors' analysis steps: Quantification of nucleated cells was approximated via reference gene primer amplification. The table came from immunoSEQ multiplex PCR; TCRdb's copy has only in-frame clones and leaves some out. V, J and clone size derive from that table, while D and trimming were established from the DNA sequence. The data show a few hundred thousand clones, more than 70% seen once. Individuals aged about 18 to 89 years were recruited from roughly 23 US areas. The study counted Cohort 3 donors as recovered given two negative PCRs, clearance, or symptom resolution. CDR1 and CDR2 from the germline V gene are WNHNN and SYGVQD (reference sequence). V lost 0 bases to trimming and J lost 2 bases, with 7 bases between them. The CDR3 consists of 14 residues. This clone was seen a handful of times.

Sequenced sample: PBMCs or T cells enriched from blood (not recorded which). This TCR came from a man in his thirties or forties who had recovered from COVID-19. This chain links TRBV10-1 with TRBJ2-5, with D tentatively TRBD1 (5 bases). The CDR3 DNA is TGCGCCAGCAGTGAGTCGGCAGGGCAAGAGACCCAGTACTTC. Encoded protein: CASSESAGQETQYF.